Shown below are 24 T cell receptor beta chains from a single sample sequenced in a study of blood T cell repertoires in COVID-19. Libraries were prepared by immunoSEQ multiplex PCR; TCRdb keeps only in-frame clonotypes and omits some of them. Of fewer than 500,000 clones listed, more than 70% are singletons. The source material was PBMCs or T cells enriched from blood (not recorded which). All receptors derive from a man in his thirties or forties who had recovered from COVID-19.

The chain couples TRBV2 to TRBJ2-7, with D perhaps matching TRBD2 (6 bases). Germline V CDR1 and CDR2: SNHLY, FYNNEI. Trimming stripped 6 bases from V and 4 bases from J, with 10 bases between. The CDR3 runs to 12 residues. The CDR3 region has the DNA TGTGCCAGCAGAGGAAGCGGGTACGAGCAGTACTTC. Its translation: CASRGSGYEQYF.

V usage is TRBV9 and J usage is TRBJ2-7; D perhaps matches TRBD2 (6 bases). The V and J ends lost 0 bases and 2 bases respectively, with 15 bases between them. The CDR3 is 16 residues long. Germline CDR1 SGDLS, CDR2 YYNGEE. This chain's CDR3 is CASSVGPGEGAYEQYF. The CDR3 coding sequence is TGTGCCAGCAGCGTAGGCCCGGGGGAAGGGGCCTACGAGCAGTACTTC.

This rearrangement joins TRBV7-9 to TRBJ2-5, with a weak D call TRBD1 (6 bases). Germline V lookup: CDR1 SEHNR, CDR2 FQNEAQ (reference sequence). Trimming removed 4 bases at V and 1 base at J, with 13 bases between. The CDR3 is 15 residues long. CDR3 amino acids: CASSSPRGFQETQYF. The CDR3 coding sequence is TGTGCCAGCAGCTCGCCCAGGGGATTCCAAGAGACCCAGTACTTC.

This clone was found a few times. The chain combines TRBV21-1 with TRBJ1-5; the table's D call, TRBD1, was not checked against the DNA. TRBV21-1 is designated a pseudogene. This CDR3 is built from 18 residues. The CDR3 here is CASSKCGETGGYNQPQHF. Here the CDR3 DNA reads TGTGCCAGCAGCAAATGTGGGGAGACAGGGGGTTACAATCAGCCCCAGCATTTT.

The rearrangement uses TRBV5-4 and TRBJ1-1; D possibly corresponds to TRBD1 (5 bases). From germline, CDR1 is SGHNT and CDR2 YYREEE (reference sequence). This CDR3 has 15 amino acids. V lost 0 bases and J lost 2, with 11 bases in between. The CDR3 spells CASSLGGVSNTEAFF. The CDR3 DNA reads TGTGCCAGCAGCTTGGGGGGGGTTAGTAACACTGAAGCTTTCTTT.

The chain uses TRBV29-1 and TRBJ1-4, with D perhaps matching TRBD1 (6 bases). The CDR3 contains 13 residues. With 5 bases removed from V and 5 bases from J, the gap between germline ends came to 12 bases. From germline, CDR1 is SQVTM and CDR2 ANQGSEA. CDR3 sequence: CSVLRGLNEKLFF. The DNA of the CDR3 is TGCAGCGTTCTCAGGGGTTTGAATGAAAAACTGTTTTTT.

There are a few counts of this clone. Other DNA sequences in this sample translate to the same CDR3. The J gene is TRBJ1-1, the V gene TRBV3-1 (or the pseudogene TRBV3-2); D is uncertain. Trimming took 1 base from V and 8 from J, leaving 8 bases between them. CDR3 length equals 12 residues. Germline V gene lookup returns CDR1 LGHDT and CDR2 YNNKEL (reference sequence). The CDR3 is CASSQGALEAFF. The CDR3, as DNA: TGTGCCAGCAGCCAAGGGGCCCTGGAAGCTTTCTTT.

The rearrangement joins TRBV14 to TRBJ2-5, with TRBD2 matching 9 bases. The length of the CDR3 is 18 residues. Germline CDR1 reads SGHDN; CDR2 reads FVKESK. The V segment lost 0 bases and the J segment 0 bases; nucleotides outside the gene matches: 8. The CDR3 bases are TGTGCCAGCAGCCAAGATCTAAGGAGCGGGAGGTACCAAGAGACCCAGTACTTC. It encodes CASSQDLRSGRYQETQYF.

The CDR3 nucleotides read TGTGCCTGGAGTGGCGACAGGGGGCGTTCGGGCAAGCAGTACTTC. This sequence encodes CAWSGDRGRSGKQYF. V and J are TRBV30 and TRBJ2-7; 10 bases are a match to TRBD1. The CDR3 runs 15 residues. V shed 1 base and J 8 bases; nucleotides not matched to a gene: 11. Germline V CDR1 and CDR2: GTSNPN, SVGIG (reference sequence).

The chain employs TRBV27 and TRBJ2-7, with 11 bases lining up with TRBD2. The length of the CDR3 is 14 residues. Trimming at V came to 3 bases and at J to 2 bases, leaving 0 bases not matched to a gene. Germline values: CDR1 MNHEY, CDR2 SMNVEV (reference sequence). The CDR3, as DNA: TGTGCCAGCAGTTTTAGCGGGGGGGCCTACGAGCAGTACTTC. The encoded protein is CASSFSGGAYEQYF.

The chain recombines TRBV7-2 with TRBJ1-6; maybe TRBD1 (6 bases). The ends were cut back, 5 bases at V and 5 bases at J, with 7 bases in the middle. CDR1 and CDR2 (germline): SGHTA, FQGNSA. The length of the CDR3 is 13 residues. CDR3 DNA sequence: TGTGCCAGCAGCCGACAGGATAATTCACCCCTCCACTTT. It translates to CASSRQDNSPLHF.

V usage is TRBV5-8 and J usage is TRBJ1-1; the D gene is possibly TRBD1 (5 bases). This CDR3 has 14 amino acids. V lost 5 bases to trimming and J lost 1 base, with 12 bases between them. Germline values: CDR1 SGHTS, CDR2 YDEGEE. DNA for the CDR3: TGTGCCAGCAGACGCCGGGGGAAGAACACTGAAGCTTTCTTT. This codes for CASRRRGKNTEAFF.

This CDR3 reads CASRRGQFNEKLFF. The CDR3 DNA reads TGTGCCAGCAGAAGAGGACAGTTTAATGAAAAACTGTTTTTT. The rearrangement links TRBV27 to TRBJ1-4; D is perhaps TRBD1 (6 bases). Trimming stripped 6 bases from V and 4 bases from J, with 12 bases between. The germline V gene has CDR1 MNHEY and CDR2 SMNVEV (reference sequence). This CDR3 contains 14 residues.

V and J are TRBV19 and TRBJ1-5; 8 nucleotides match TRBD1. The V gene end was trimmed by 7 bases and the J gene end by 2 bases; junction bases not matched to a gene: 7. Germline values: CDR1 LNHDA, CDR2 SQIVND (reference sequence). This CDR3 is built from 15 residues. The CDR3 loop reads CASNLPGQGNQPQHF. DNA for the CDR3: TGTGCCAGTAACTTACCGGGACAGGGCAATCAGCCCCAGCATTTT.

Of note for this clone: Other nucleotide sequences from this sample produce the same CDR3. The chain employs TRBV19 and TRBJ1-1, with 9 bases aligning to TRBD1. Germline assignment: CDR1 LNHDA and CDR2 SQIVND (reference sequence). Unmatched junction bases numbered 4, after V lost 6 bases and J lost 5 bases. This CDR3 comprises 13 residues. CDR3 protein: CASRETGGTEAFF. CDR3 nucleotides: TGTGCCAGTAGGGAGACAGGGGGGACTGAAGCTTTCTTT.

Worth noting for this clone: Other DNA sequences from this sample encode an identical CDR3 as well. The chain employs TRBV10-1 and TRBJ2-7; possible D gene TRBD1, 6 bases. Germline V gene sequence: CDR1 WNHNN, CDR2 SYGVQD (reference sequence). The CDR3 covers 14 residues. V gave up 0 bases and J gave up 2 bases, with 8 bases separating them. The CDR3 DNA reads TGCGCCAGCAGTGAGTCGGGGGCTGCCTACGAGCAGTACTTC. It specifies CASSESGAAYEQYF.

The chain links TRBV7-2 to TRBJ2-1, with 7 bases that match TRBD1. V lost 6 bases, J lost 2 bases, and 4 bases stayed unmatched. Germline lookup yields CDR1 SGHTA and CDR2 FQGNSA. The CDR3 is made up of 14 amino acids. The CDR3 reads CASRPGGPYNEQFF. In nucleotides, the CDR3 is TGTGCCAGCAGGCCAGGGGGACCCTACAATGAGCAGTTCTTC.

This sequence joins TRBV5-1 and TRBJ1-2; TRBD1 matches 8 bases. J gave up 0 bases and V 4 bases, and 11 bases lay outside the gene matches. The CDR3 has 17 amino acids. From germline, CDR1 is SGHRS and CDR2 YFSETQ. DNA for the CDR3: TGCGCCAGCAGCCCTGCAGGGGGCGACTCAGCTAACTATGGCTACACCTTC. Its translation is CASSPAGGDSANYGYTF. Complete variable domain (other parts from reference TRBV5-1 and TRBJ1-2): KAGVTQTPRYLIKTRGQQVTLSCSPISGHRSVSWYQQTPGQGLQFLFEYFSETQRNKGNFPGRFSGRQFSNSRSEMNVSTLELGDSALYLCASSPAGGDSANYGYTFGSGTRLTVV.

This chain links TRBV12-3 or TRBV12-4 with TRBJ1-1; D is undetermined. The V end was cut by 5 bases, the J end by 6 bases, with 13 bases between. The CDR3 is 13 residues long. CDR3 amino acids: CASSPGSGSEAFF. CDR3 coding DNA: TGTGCCAGCAGTCCGGGAAGCGGCTCTGAAGCTTTCTTT.

The chain carries TRBV12-3 or TRBV12-4 and TRBJ1-5; D is unclear. V was clipped by 3 bases and J by 9 bases, with 9 bases between them. CDR3 length equals 12 residues. CDR3 sequence (DNA): TGTGCCAGCAGTTTTCCCCGGGGGCCCCAGCATTTT. Its translation: CASSFPRGPQHF.

The chain is built from TRBV6-2 or TRBV6-3 and TRBJ1-2, with D possibly being TRBD1 (6 bases). The germline V gene encodes CDR1 MNHEY and CDR2 SVGEGT. The CDR3 runs to 14 residues. Trimming pared 2 bases from V and 4 bases from J, leaving 11 bases between. The CDR3 DNA reads as TGTGCCAGCAGTTACGGTACAGGGACCTATGGCTACACCTTC. It yields the protein CASSYGTGTYGYTF.

This chain uses TRBV3-1 (or the pseudogene TRBV3-2) with TRBJ2-7, with D perhaps TRBD1 (5 bases). The CDR3 length is 14 residues. V was trimmed by 1 base and J by 5 bases, leaving 12 bases between them. The germline CDR1 and CDR2 sequences are LGHDT and YNNKEL (reference sequence). CDR3 residues: CASSQVGAGDEQYF. The DNA for the CDR3 is TGTGCCAGCAGCCAAGTAGGGGCAGGCGACGAGCAGTACTTC.

The chain recombines TRBV27 with TRBJ1-5; no clear D. Trimming took 0 bases from V and 0 from J, leaving 9 bases between them. Germline-derived CDR1 and CDR2 are MNHEY and SMNVEV (reference sequence). The CDR3 has 16 amino acids. CDR3 residues: CASSLSFPPSNQPQHF. CDR3 DNA sequence: TGTGCCAGCAGTTTATCCTTTCCCCCTAGCAATCAGCCCCAGCATTTT.

This clone was found a few times. This rearrangement joins TRBV5-1 to TRBJ2-7; the D gene is possibly TRBD1 (5 bases). The CDR3 runs to 12 residues. Germline CDR1 is SGHRS and CDR2 is YFSETQ. The ends were cut back, 4 bases at V and 6 bases at J, with 11 bases in the middle. For the CDR3, the DNA is TGCGCCAGCAGCCCGGACAACTCCGAGCAGTACTTC. This translates into CASSPDNSEQYF.